This record concerns one TCR beta chain sequence. As yet, its antigen is unknown. The data were taken from a study of cytomegalovirus exposure and HLA in healthy donors. The wider study: The study's early data release held roughly 90 million unique TCRs from HLA-typed donors. Whole-study findings and limits: In a later analysis, CMV-associated beta chains were mostly HLA-associated, it appeared. Only CMV serostatus was available as immune exposure information. The study assumed roughly uniform donor sequencing depth for presence/absence analyses.

A multiplex PCR was run with 60 Vbeta primers and 13 Jbeta primers. Measured with immunoSEQ multiplex PCR; TCRdb has only the in-frame clones, and not every one. The table has 150,000 or so clones, 80% seen once. This CDR3 region has 16 residues. V gave up 1 base and J gave up 0 bases, with 12 bases separating them. Per germline, CDR1 SGHAT and CDR2 FQNNGV. The origin of this receptor is a man between 18 and 29 years old in good health and CMV-seropositive. Sequencing input: PBMCs. The chain has TRBV11-2 and TRBJ2-5; TRBD2 is a possible D gene (6 bases). This CDR3 reads CASSLVSGGNQETQYF. CDR3 in DNA: TGTGCCAGCAGCTTAGTCAGTGGGGGGAACCAAGAGACCCAGTACTTC.